The table lists the clone carrying this T cell receptor (beta chain) with a count of one. Its antigen is not known. This record comes from a study of T cell responses to AZD1222 COVID-19 vaccine. Study observations and caveats: Repertoires were obtained solely post-peak T cell response. Donors in the cohort were predominantly white British and more often female, and clonal diversity was possibly underestimated.

Per the germline V gene, CDR1 is SGHNT and CDR2 is YYREEE (reference sequence). The CDR3 extends over 16 amino acids. Trimming pared 0 bases from V and 2 bases from J, leaving 13 bases between. Assay used: immunoSEQ multiplex PCR; TCRdb lists only in-frame clones, some missing. The table has about 140,000 clones, roughly 92% seen once. The gene calls are TRBV5-4 and TRBJ2-3, with D possibly being TRBD2 (5 bases). The input for sequencing was peripheral blood, taken 28 days after the second AZD1222 dose. The clonotype comes from an adult who received the AZD1222 COVID-19 vaccine. Here the CDR3 DNA reads TGTGCCAGCAGCTTGGGAGGGCAGGAATACACAGATACGCAGTATTTT. This codes for CASSLGGQEYTDTQYF.